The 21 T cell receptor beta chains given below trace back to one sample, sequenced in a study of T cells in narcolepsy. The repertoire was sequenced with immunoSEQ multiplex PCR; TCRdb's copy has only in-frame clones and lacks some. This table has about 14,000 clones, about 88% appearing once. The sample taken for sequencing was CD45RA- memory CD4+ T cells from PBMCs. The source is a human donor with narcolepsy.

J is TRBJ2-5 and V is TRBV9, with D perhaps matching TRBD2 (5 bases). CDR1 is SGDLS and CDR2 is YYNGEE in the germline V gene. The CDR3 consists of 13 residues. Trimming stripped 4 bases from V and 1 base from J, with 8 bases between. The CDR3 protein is CASSRAGQETQYF. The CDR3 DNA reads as TGTGCCAGCAGCCGGGCGGGCCAAGAGACCCAGTACTTC.

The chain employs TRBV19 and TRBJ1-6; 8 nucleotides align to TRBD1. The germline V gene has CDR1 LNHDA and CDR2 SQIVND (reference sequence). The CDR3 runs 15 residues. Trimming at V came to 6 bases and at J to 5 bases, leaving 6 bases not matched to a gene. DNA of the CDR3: TGTGCCAGTAGCGACAGGGGTGGGCATAATTCACCCCTCCACTTT. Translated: CASSDRGGHNSPLHF. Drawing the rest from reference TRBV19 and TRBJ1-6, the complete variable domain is DGGITQSPKYLFRKEGQNVTLSCEQNLNHDAMYWYRQDPGQGLRLIYYSQIVNDFQKGDIAEGYSVSREKKESFPLTVTSAQKNPTAFYLCASSDRGGHNSPLHFGNGTRLTVT.

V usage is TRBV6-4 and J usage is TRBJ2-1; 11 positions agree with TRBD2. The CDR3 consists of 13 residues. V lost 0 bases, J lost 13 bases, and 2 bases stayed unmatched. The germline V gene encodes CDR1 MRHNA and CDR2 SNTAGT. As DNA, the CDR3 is TGTGCCAGCAGTGACTCACTAGCGGGGGTACAGTTCTTC. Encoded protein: CASSDSLAGVQFF.

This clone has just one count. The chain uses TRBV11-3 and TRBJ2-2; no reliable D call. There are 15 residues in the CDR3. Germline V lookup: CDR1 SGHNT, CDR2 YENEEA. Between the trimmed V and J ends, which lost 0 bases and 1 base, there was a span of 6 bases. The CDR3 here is CASSLDSRNTGELFF. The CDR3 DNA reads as TGTGCCAGCAGCTTAGATAGCAGGAACACCGGGGAGCTGTTTTTT.

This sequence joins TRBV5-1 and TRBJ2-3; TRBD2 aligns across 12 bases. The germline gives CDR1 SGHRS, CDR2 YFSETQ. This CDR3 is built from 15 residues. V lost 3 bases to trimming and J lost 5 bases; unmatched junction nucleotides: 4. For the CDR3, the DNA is TGCGCCAGCAGCTCGCTAGCGGGAGGGGGAGATACGCAGTATTTT. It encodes CASSSLAGGGDTQYF.

CDR3 sequence reads: CASSSSQRPDGYTF. The CDR3 nucleotides read TGTGCCAGCTCAAGTTCCCAGCGCCCGGATGGCTACACCTTC. The chain is built from TRBV18 and TRBJ1-2; no clear D gene. This CDR3 has 14 residues. V was clipped by 5 bases and J by 6 bases, with 16 bases between them. Germline V gene sequence: CDR1 KGHSH, CDR2 LQKENI.

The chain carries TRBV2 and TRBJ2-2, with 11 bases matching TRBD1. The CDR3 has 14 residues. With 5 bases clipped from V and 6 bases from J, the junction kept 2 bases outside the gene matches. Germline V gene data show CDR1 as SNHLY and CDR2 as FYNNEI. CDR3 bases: TGTGCCAGCAGTATGGACAGGGGGCCCGGGGAGCTGTTTTTT. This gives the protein CASSMDRGPGELFF.

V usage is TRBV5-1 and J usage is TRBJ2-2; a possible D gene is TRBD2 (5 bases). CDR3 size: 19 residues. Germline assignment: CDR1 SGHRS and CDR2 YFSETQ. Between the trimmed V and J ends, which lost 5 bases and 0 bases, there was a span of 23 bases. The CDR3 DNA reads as TGCGCCAGCAGTCTAGGGCCGCGGAGGAGAGAAACGAACACCGGGGAGCTGTTTTTT. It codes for CASSLGPRRRETNTGELFF.

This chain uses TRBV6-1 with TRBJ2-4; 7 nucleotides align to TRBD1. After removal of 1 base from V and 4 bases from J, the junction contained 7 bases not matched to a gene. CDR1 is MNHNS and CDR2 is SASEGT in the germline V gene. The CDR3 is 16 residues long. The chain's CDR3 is CASSEDTGTAKNIQYF. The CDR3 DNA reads TGTGCCAGCAGTGAAGACACCGGGACAGCTAAAAACATTCAGTACTTC.

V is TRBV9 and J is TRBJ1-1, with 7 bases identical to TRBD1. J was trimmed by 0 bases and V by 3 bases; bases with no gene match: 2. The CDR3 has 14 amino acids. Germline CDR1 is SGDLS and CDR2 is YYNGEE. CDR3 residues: CASSGQGLNTEAFF. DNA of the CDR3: TGTGCCAGCAGCGGACAGGGTCTGAACACTGAAGCTTTCTTT.

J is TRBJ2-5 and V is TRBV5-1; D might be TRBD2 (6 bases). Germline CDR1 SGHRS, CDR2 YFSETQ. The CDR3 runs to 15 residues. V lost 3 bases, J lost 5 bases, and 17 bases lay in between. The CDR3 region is CASSSRDGGTETQYF. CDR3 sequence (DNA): TGCGCCAGCAGCTCCCGGGACGGCGGGACGGAGACCCAGTACTTC. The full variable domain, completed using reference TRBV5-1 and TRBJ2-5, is KAGVTQTPRYLIKTRGQQVTLSCSPISGHRSVSWYQQTPGQGLQFLFEYFSETQRNKGNFPGRFSGRQFSNSRSEMNVSTLELGDSALYLCASSSRDGGTETQYFGPGTRLLVL.

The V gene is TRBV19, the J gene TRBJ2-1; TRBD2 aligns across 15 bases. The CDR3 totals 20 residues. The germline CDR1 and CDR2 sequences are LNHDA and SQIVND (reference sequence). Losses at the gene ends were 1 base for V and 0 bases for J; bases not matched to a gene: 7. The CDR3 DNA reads TGTGCCAGTAGTATAGGGGGACTAGCGGGAGGCCAAGGCTCCTACAATGAGCAGTTCTTC. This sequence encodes CASSIGGLAGGQGSYNEQFF.

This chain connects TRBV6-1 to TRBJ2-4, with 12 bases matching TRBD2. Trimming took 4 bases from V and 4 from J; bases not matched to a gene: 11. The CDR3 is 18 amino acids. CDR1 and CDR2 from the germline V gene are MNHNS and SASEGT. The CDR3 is CASSAVGLAGGKKNIQYF. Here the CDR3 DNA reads TGTGCCAGCAGTGCCGTGGGCCTAGCGGGAGGGAAAAAAAACATTCAGTACTTC.

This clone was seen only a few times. CDR3 nucleotides: TGTGCCAGCACTAGGGGAGGGGGCTCCTACGAGCAGTACTTC. Translated, it gives CASTRGGGSYEQYF. The chain uses TRBV7-2 and TRBJ2-7; TRBD2 might be the D (7 bases). The germline gives CDR1 SGHTA, CDR2 FQGNSA. Trimming cost V 7 bases and J 0 bases, with 13 bases left between them. The CDR3 is 14 amino acids.

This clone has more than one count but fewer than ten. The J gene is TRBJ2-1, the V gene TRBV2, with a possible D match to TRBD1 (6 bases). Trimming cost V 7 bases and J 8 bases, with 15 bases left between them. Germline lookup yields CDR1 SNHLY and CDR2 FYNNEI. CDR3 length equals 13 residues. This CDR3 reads CASTGRGGDEQFF. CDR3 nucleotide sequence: TGTGCCAGCACTGGCAGGGGTGGAGATGAGCAGTTCTTC.

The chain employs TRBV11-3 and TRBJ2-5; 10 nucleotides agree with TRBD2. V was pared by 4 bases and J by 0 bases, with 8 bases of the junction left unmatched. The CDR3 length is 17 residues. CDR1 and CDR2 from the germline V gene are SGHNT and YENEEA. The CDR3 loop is CASSSGLAESYQETQYF. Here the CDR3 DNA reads TGTGCCAGCAGCTCCGGACTAGCGGAGTCGTACCAAGAGACCCAGTACTTC.

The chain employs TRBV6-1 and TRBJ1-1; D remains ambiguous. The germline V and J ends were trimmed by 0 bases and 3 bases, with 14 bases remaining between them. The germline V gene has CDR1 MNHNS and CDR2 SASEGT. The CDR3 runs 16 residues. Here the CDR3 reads CASSEALSYTYTEAFF. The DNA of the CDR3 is TGTGCCAGCAGTGAAGCGCTTTCGTACACGTACACTGAAGCTTTCTTT.

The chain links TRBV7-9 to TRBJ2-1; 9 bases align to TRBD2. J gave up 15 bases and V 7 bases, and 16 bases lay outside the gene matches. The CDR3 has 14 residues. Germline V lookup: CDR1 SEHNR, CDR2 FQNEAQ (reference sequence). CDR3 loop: CASNVVAGELGGFF. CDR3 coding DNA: TGTGCCAGCAACGTGGTAGCGGGAGAGTTAGGGGGGTTCTTC.

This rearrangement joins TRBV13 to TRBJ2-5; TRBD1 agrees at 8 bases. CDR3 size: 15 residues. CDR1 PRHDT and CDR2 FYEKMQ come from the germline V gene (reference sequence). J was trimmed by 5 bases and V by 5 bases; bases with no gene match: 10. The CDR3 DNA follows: TGTGCCAGCAGCCGAGGACAGGGAATTTTCGAGACCCAGTACTTC. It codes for CASSRGQGIFETQYF.

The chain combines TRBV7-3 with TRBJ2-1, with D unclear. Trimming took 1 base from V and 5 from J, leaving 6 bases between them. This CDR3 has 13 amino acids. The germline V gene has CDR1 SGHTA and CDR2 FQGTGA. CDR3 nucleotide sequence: TGTGCCAGCAGCTTAAATTCCAACAATGAGCAGTTCTTC. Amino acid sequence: CASSLNSNNEQFF. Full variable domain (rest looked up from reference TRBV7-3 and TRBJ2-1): GAGVSQTPSNKVTEKGKYVELRCDPISGHTALYWYRQSLGQGPEFLIYFQGTGAADDSGLPNDRFFAVRPEGSVSTLKIQRTERGDSAVYLCASSLNSNNEQFFGPGTRLTVL.

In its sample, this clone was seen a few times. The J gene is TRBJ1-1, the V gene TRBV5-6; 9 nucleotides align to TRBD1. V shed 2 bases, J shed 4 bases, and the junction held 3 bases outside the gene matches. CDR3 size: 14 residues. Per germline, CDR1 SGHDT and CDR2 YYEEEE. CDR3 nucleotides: TGTGCCAGCAGCTTATACAGGGGGCCCACTGAAGCTTTCTTT. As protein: CASSLYRGPTEAFF.